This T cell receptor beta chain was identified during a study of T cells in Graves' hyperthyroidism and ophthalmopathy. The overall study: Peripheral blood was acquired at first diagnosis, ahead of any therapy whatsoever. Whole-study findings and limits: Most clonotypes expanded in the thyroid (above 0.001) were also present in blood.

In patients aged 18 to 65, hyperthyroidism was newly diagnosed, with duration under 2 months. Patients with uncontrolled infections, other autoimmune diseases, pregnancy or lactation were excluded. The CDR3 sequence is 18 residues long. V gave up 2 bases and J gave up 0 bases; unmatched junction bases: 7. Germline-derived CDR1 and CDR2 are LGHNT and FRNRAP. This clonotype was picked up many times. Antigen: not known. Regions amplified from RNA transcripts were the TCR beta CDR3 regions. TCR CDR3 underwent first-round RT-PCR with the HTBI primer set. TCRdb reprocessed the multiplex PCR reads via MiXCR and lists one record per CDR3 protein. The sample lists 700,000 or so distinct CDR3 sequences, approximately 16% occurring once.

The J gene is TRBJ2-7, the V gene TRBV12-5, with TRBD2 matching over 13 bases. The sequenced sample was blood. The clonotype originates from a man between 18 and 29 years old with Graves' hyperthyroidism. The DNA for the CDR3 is TGTGCTAGTGGTTTGCCCATTGGGACTAGCGGGAACTCCTACGAGCAGTACTTC. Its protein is CASGLPIGTSGNSYEQYF. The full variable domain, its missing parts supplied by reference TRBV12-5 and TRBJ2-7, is DARVTQTPRHKVTEMGQEVTMRCQPILGHNTVFWYRQTMMQGLELLAYFRNRAPLDDSGMPKDRFSAEMPDATLATLKIQPSEPRDSAVYFCASGLPIGTSGNSYEQYFGPGTRLTVT.